These 4 T cell receptor beta chains were sequenced from one sample in a study of graft-versus-host responses after intestinal transplantation. The assay was immunoSEQ multiplex PCR, and TCRdb's table has in-frame clones only and misses some. The sample has roughly 69,000 clones; roughly 92% are singletons. This sample comprised bone marrow, obtained 700 to 850 days after intestinal transplantation. The receptor set was obtained from a human patient who received an intestinal transplant, so some T cells may come from the graft donor.

J is TRBJ1-1 and V is TRBV5-1; TRBD1 matches 8 bases. Germline assignment: CDR1 SGHRS and CDR2 YFSETQ. With 4 bases clipped from V and 7 bases from J, the junction kept 6 bases outside the gene matches. This CDR3 region has 13 residues. The CDR3 DNA reads TGCGCCAGCAGCCCCAGGGGGCTAGATGAAGCTTTCTTT. Its translation is CASSPRGLDEAFF.

The chain employs TRBV5-1 and TRBJ2-5; D perhaps matches TRBD2 (5 bases). Germline CDR1 SGHRS, CDR2 YFSETQ. Between the trimmed V and J ends, which lost 3 bases and 5 bases, there was a span of 11 bases. The CDR3 covers 13 residues. CDR3 loop: CASSYQRRETQYF. As DNA, the CDR3 is TGCGCCAGCAGCTACCAGAGGAGGGAGACCCAGTACTTC.

The gene calls are TRBV7-2 and TRBJ2-5; TRBD2 agrees at 7 bases. J gave up 1 base and V 11 bases, and 10 bases lay outside the gene matches. The germline CDR1 and CDR2 sequences are SGHTA and FQGNSA. This CDR3 contains 14 residues. The CDR3 bases are TGTGCCTATCCTTGGGCTAGCGGCCAAGAGACCCAGTACTTC. It is translated as CAYPWASGQETQYF.

This clone occurred a few times. The chain is built from TRBV7-3 and TRBJ2-3; TRBD2 matches at 9 bases. Unmatched junction bases numbered 12, after V lost 5 bases and J lost 3 bases. The CDR3 covers 17 residues. The germline V gene has CDR1 SGHTA and CDR2 FQGTGA. CDR3 coding DNA: TGTGCCAGCAGCCGTAGCGGGAGAGGAGGGGCGACAGATACGCAGTATTTT. Encoded protein: CASSRSGRGGATDTQYF.